This is a list of T cell receptor beta chains from one sample in a study of CD4+ T cells in melanoma. Sequencing was performed with immunoSEQ multiplex PCR; in TCRdb, only in-frame clones are kept and a portion is missing. The table records 15,000 or so clones, around 76% of them present only once. Sequenced: cells from a culture (not recorded whether cultured in vitro). The source of these receptors is a human donor with melanoma. Both conserved end residues are part of each CDR3. D genes are given only for firm matches. Rows give clone size only sometimes, using once, few, many, or a class for an expanded clone.

v_gene	abundance	d_gene	j_gene	CDR3nt	CDR3aa
TRBV5-5	NA	NA	TRBJ1-1	TGTGCCAGCAGCTTGGGGCAGGGTCATGTAGGAAAGAACACTGAAGCTTTCTTT	CASSLGQGHVGKNTEAFF
TRBV7-6	NA	NA	TRBJ2-7	TGTGCCAGCAGCCCTGGGACCCATTCCTACGAGCAGTACTTC	CASSPGTHSYEQYF
TRBV6-5	NA	TRBD1	TRBJ1-1	TGTGCCAGCAGTCAGAGACAGGGCACTGAAGCTTTCTTT	CASSQRQGTEAFF
TRBV6-1	NA	TRBD2	TRBJ2-1	TGTGCCAGCAGTGTCTCGGGGCCGGGGGGGCAGTTCTTC	CASSVSGPGGQFF
TRBV29-1	NA	TRBD2	TRBJ2-3	TGCAGCCTAGGGGAGGGTGGAGGCACAGATACGCAGTATTTT	CSLGEGGGTDTQYF
TRBV7-7	NA	NA	TRBJ1-5	TGTGCCAGCAGCTTGGCCCGAGGACTTTCCTGGGGCAATCAGCCCCAGCATTTT	CASSLARGLSWGNQPQHF
TRBV6-5	NA	NA	TRBJ1-4	TGTGCCAGCAGCCTCGATTATAATGAAAAACTGTTTTTT	CASSLDYNEKLFF
TRBV4-2	NA	NA	TRBJ2-3	TGTGCCAGCAGCCAAGATTGGACGAACACAGATACGCAGTATTTT	CASSQDWTNTDTQYF
TRBV7-3	once	NA	TRBJ2-1	TGTGCCAGCAGCTTCTGGAGCGGGCATGAGCAGTTCTTC	CASSFWSGHEQFF
TRBV6-5	NA	NA	TRBJ1-5	TGTGCCAGCAGTCCCGGAGCCAATCAGCCCCAGCATTTT	CASSPGANQPQHF
TRBV18	NA	NA	TRBJ1-5	TGTGCCAGCTCACCCGGGACGACCTGGCAGCCCCAGCATTTT	CASSPGTTWQPQHF
TRBV11-3	NA	TRBD2	TRBJ2-1	TGTGCCAGCAGTCCGGGGCCAGCGGGGGGGCTAGTAAAAGAGCAGTTCTTC	CASSPGPAGGLVKEQFF
TRBV2	NA	NA	TRBJ1-3	TGTGCCAGCAGTGAAGCGGGGGGTTTCGGAAACACCATATATTTT	CASSEAGGFGNTIYF
TRBV5-1	few	TRBD1	TRBJ2-7	TGCGCCAGCAGCTGGGACAGTGTTGACGAGCAGTACTTC	CASSWDSVDEQYF
TRBV14	NA	NA	TRBJ2-3	TGTGCCAGCAGCCAGGTAGCGGATACGCAGTATTTT	CASSQVADTQYF
TRBV5-1	NA	NA	TRBJ2-2	TGCGCCAGCAGCTTGGATCCGGTGAACACCGGGGAGCTGTTTTTT	CASSLDPVNTGELFF
TRBV27	NA	NA	TRBJ2-6	TGTGCCAGCAGTTTGCGGGCACGAAGAGGGGCCAACGTCCTGACTTTC	CASSLRARRGANVLTF
TRBV7-8	once	TRBD1	TRBJ2-2	TGTGCCAGCAGCTTAAACAGGGGGAGGACCGGGGAGCTGTTTTTT	CASSLNRGRTGELFF
TRBV2	NA	NA	TRBJ1-6	TGTGCCAGCAGTGATCGCAGGGAAGGTAATTCACCCCTCCACTTT	CASSDRREGNSPLHF
TRBV9	NA	NA	TRBJ1-1	TGTGCCAGCGGTGGGAAACTTGTCGGGACGCGTAGGACTGAAGCTTTCTTT	CASGGKLVGTRRTEAFF
TRBV6-1	NA	NA	TRBJ1-3	TGTGCCAGCAGTGAAAAGGGAGGAGGTAAAGGATTAGACACCATATATTTT	CASSEKGGGKGLDTIYF
TRBV13	once	NA	TRBJ1-2	TGTGCCAGCAGCGTACCCGGGGTTGGCTATGGCTACACCTTC	CASSVPGVGYGYTF
TRBV19	NA	TRBD2	TRBJ2-5	TGTGCCAGTAGTATACGGGGGGGGAACCAAGAGACCCAGTACTTC	CASSIRGGNQETQYF
TRBV4-2	few	NA	TRBJ2-5	TGTGCCAGCAGCCAAGTTAGGGAGACCCAGTACTTC	CASSQVRETQYF
TRBV5-6	NA	NA	TRBJ2-5	TGTGCCAGCAGCTTGGGGCAGGTCCAAGAGACCCAGTACTTC	CASSLGQVQETQYF
TRBV7-9	few	NA	TRBJ1-1	TGTGCCAGCAGCCGGGAAGGATTTGAAGCTTTCTTT	CASSREGFEAFF
TRBV10-1	NA	NA	TRBJ2-7	TGCGCCAGCAGTGATCCCGGTGCCGAGCAGTACTTC	CASSDPGAEQYF
TRBV5-4	NA	NA	TRBJ1-2	TGTGCCAGCAGCCTTGAGACTAGGGCGAATGGCTACACCTTC	CASSLETRANGYTF
TRBV6-5	NA	NA	TRBJ1-3	TGTGCCAGCAGGGGAGACAGGAGCTCTGGAAACACCATATATTTT	CASRGDRSSGNTIYF
TRBV2	NA	NA	TRBJ2-7	TGTGCCAGCAGTCCTAGCCGCGAGCAGTACTTC	CASSPSREQYF
TRBV10-2	NA	NA	TRBJ2-7	TGCGCCAGTCAGAATGCCGGCTCGGCCTACGAGCAGTACTTC	CASQNAGSAYEQYF
TRBV29-1	NA	NA	TRBJ1-1	TGCAGCGTTGAACCCCACGGGGTTCGGACTGAAGCTTTCTTT	CSVEPHGVRTEAFF
TRBV6-1	NA	TRBD1	TRBJ1-4	TGTGCCAGCAGTGAAAGGACAGGGTATTATACTAATGAAAAACTGTTTTTT	CASSERTGYYTNEKLFF
TRBV5-1	NA	NA	TRBJ1-2	TGCGCCAGCAGCTTGGGGACGGGGTTGGGCTACACCTTC	CASSLGTGLGYTF
TRBV4-2	NA	NA	TRBJ1-1	TGTGCCAGCAGCCAAGGGGGGGGATGGAACACTGAAGCTTTCTTT	CASSQGGGWNTEAFF
TRBV6-1	NA	NA	TRBJ2-5	TGTGCCAGCACCTTGGGGGGGCCCAAAGAGACCCAGTACTTC	CASTLGGPKETQYF
TRBV6-1	NA	NA	TRBJ2-1	TGTGCCAGCAGATTTTCCAGGGGCTCCTACAATGAGCAGTTCTTC	CASRFSRGSYNEQFF
TRBV29-1	few	NA	TRBJ1-1	TGCAGCGCTCTAGAGGGTGTTGCTTTCTTT	CSALEGVAFF